The TCR delta chain described here comes from a study of gamma-delta chains in newborns, infants, children. TCRdb re-processed the reads using CATT. There are about 6,900 delta-chain clones in the sample; about 11% occur only once, and 6% to 9% lies in the top ten. The CDR3 covers 19 residues. The germline V gene has CDR1 GEAIGNYY and CDR2 EKD. TRDV2 is the V gene, and the J gene was not called; the D call in the table, TRDD3, was not verified against the DNA. This receptor was identified in a child who was a newborn, infant or young child, either healthy, febrile or measles-vaccinated (not recorded which). The sample consisted of blood. Here the CDR3 DNA reads TGTGCCTGTGACACTGGAACGGCGGACGTCACGAGGAGAAGGCGTAAAATCATCTTT. This gives the protein CACDTGTADVTRRRRKIIF.